A single sample gave rise to the 29 T cell receptor beta chains below, sequenced in a study of beta chain features in type 1 diabetes. Sequenced material consisted of expressed TCRB transcripts (all of the isolated RNA was reverse transcribed). Profiled with immunoSEQ multiplex PCR; TCRdb holds only in-frame clones, not every one. The sample holds some 410,000 clones; roughly an eighth are singletons and the top ten take 0.04% to 0.05%. Material for sequencing was naive CD4+ T cells from blood. The receptors were gathered from a woman younger than 30 in good health.

This clone has a handful of counts. The chain combines TRBV2 with TRBJ1-5, with TRBD1 matching 8 bases. Germline trimming cut 9 bases from V and 5 bases from J; bases unmatched to any gene: 6. This CDR3 comprises 13 residues. Germline CDR1 is SNHLY and CDR2 is FYNNEI. The CDR3 nucleotides are TGTGCCAGTAGAGGACAGGGCGATCAGCCCCAGCATTTT. Its translation: CASRGQGDQPQHF.

V gene TRBV4-3 combines with J gene TRBJ1-2, with TRBD1 identical over 8 bases. CDR1 is LGHNA, CDR2 YSLEER, per germline. The CDR3 runs to 15 residues. V was clipped by 2 bases and J by 3 bases; unmatched bases: 5. The CDR3 DNA sequence: TGCGCCAGCAGCCAAACAGGGGGAGTAGACTATGGCTACACCTTC. Translation: CASSQTGGVDYGYTF.

This clone was detected a few times. V usage is TRBV14 and J usage is TRBJ2-7; no reliable D call. The germline V and J ends were trimmed by 0 bases and 1 base, with 10 bases remaining between them. The germline V gene encodes CDR1 SGHDN and CDR2 FVKESK. The CDR3 is 15 amino acids. CDR3 sequence (DNA): TGTGCCAGCAGCCAAGAAGTTTGGGGATCCTACGAGCAGTACTTC. Residues: CASSQEVWGSYEQYF.

This clone was found a few times. This chain joins TRBV9 and TRBJ2-1, with 9 positions matching TRBD1. This CDR3 has 15 amino acids. Germline CDR1 is SGDLS and CDR2 is YYNGEE. Trimming cost V 0 bases and J 7 bases; bases outside gene matches: 5. CDR3 nucleotides: TGTGCCAGCAGCGTAGTTGGGACAGGGATGAATGAGCAGTTCTTC. Its translation is CASSVVGTGMNEQFF.

This clone has a handful of counts. The J gene is TRBJ1-1, the V gene TRBV4-2; no reliable D call. The V and J ends lost 1 base and 0 bases respectively, with 9 bases between them. Germline-derived CDR1 and CDR2 are LGHNA and YNFKEQ. CDR3 length: 15 amino acids. The CDR3 DNA is TGTGCCAGCAGCCAAGTGTGGAGCATGAACACTGAAGCTTTCTTT. It is translated as CASSQVWSMNTEAFF.

Here the CDR3 DNA reads TGTGCCACTAGCGACGCGGTGGAGACCCAGTACTTC. This gives the protein CATSDAVETQYF. V usage is TRBV10-3 and J usage is TRBJ2-5, with TRBD2 as a possible D gene (6 bases). CDR3 size: 12 residues. Looked up from germline, CDR1 is ENHRY and CDR2 is SYGVKD. The V end was cut by 10 bases, the J end by 5 bases, with 14 bases between.

V usage is TRBV10-3 and J usage is TRBJ2-5; D gene uncertain. CDR1 is ENHRY, CDR2 SYGVKD, per germline. This CDR3 has 13 residues. V gave up 11 bases and J gave up 1 base, with 14 bases separating them. The CDR3 nucleotides read TGTGCCTCCGGCCGGTCGACCCAAGAGACCCAGTACTTC. Protein product: CASGRSTQETQYF.

The V call is TRBV10-3, the J call TRBJ2-3, with D possibly TRBD2 on 6 matching bases. Germline CDR1 and CDR2: ENHRY and SYGVKD. The CDR3 runs to 14 residues. Trimming took 8 bases from V and 0 from J, leaving 12 bases between them. CDR3 in amino acids: CAIAGQSSTDTQYF. CDR3 sequence (DNA): TGTGCCATCGCGGGGCAGTCTAGCACAGATACGCAGTATTTT.

The chain carries TRBV7-2 and TRBJ2-1; D is uncertain. The CDR3 is made up of 11 amino acids. Germline loops: CDR1 SGHTA, CDR2 FQGNSA. V was trimmed by 2 bases and J by 8 bases, leaving 4 bases between them. The CDR3 DNA is TGTGCCAGCAGCTTATATCATGAGCAGTTCTTC. This sequence encodes CASSLYHEQFF.

This clone was picked up a small number of times. This chain links TRBV28 with TRBJ2-1; D is possibly TRBD1 (6 bases). The germline gives CDR1 MDHEN, CDR2 SYDVKM. Between the trimmed V and J ends, which lost 5 bases and 0 bases, there was a span of 8 bases. There are 14 residues in the CDR3. DNA for the CDR3: TGTGCCAGCAGTGACAGGAGCTCCTACAATGAGCAGTTCTTC. This codes for CASSDRSSYNEQFF.

The rearrangement joins TRBV6-6 to TRBJ1-4, with 9 positions matching TRBD1. V lost 10 bases and J lost 7; bases outside the gene matches: 7. CDR1 and CDR2 (germline): MNHNY, SVGAGI (reference sequence). The length of the CDR3 is 13 residues. CDR3: CATGQGIFEKLFF. The CDR3, as DNA: TGTGCCACTGGACAGGGGATATTTGAAAAACTGTTTTTT.

This chain links TRBV27 with TRBJ1-2; 7 positions agree with TRBD1. Germline V gene lookup returns CDR1 MNHEY and CDR2 SMNVEV (reference sequence). The CDR3 consists of 15 residues. V shed 5 bases, J shed 2 bases, and the junction held 8 bases outside the gene matches. CDR3 nucleotide sequence: TGTGCCAGCAGTCCCCAGACAGGGTTGAACTATGGCTACACCTTC. Translating it yields CASSPQTGLNYGYTF.

The table lists this clone with a few counts. This sequence joins TRBV5-1 and TRBJ2-7, with D perhaps being TRBD1 or TRBD2 (6 bases each). Between the trimmed V and J ends, which lost 4 bases and 3 bases, there was a span of 17 bases. The CDR3 is 15 residues long. Germline lookup yields CDR1 SGHRS and CDR2 YFSETQ. The CDR3 sequence: CASSPRAGEDYEQYF. The CDR3 DNA follows: TGCGCCAGCAGCCCAAGGGCAGGGGAGGACTACGAGCAGTACTTC.

This clone was detected only a few times. The chain couples TRBV9 to TRBJ2-1; D ambiguous. The CDR3 sequence is 13 residues long. Trimming took off 0 bases at V and 7 bases at J, with 8 bases between the two ends. The germline gives CDR1 SGDLS, CDR2 YYNGEE. CDR3 sequence reads: CASSVALGNEQFF. The CDR3 nucleotides read TGTGCCAGCAGCGTAGCTTTGGGAAATGAGCAGTTCTTC.

The chain combines TRBV29-1 with TRBJ2-3; no clear D. The CDR3 consists of 14 residues. The germline gives CDR1 SQVTM, CDR2 ANQGSEA. V lost 1 base and J lost 6, with 14 bases in between. CDR3: CSVEAPSRPDTQYF. The CDR3 bases are TGCAGCGTTGAAGCCCCCTCTAGGCCGGATACGCAGTATTTT.

V gene TRBV7-2 combines with J gene TRBJ2-1; no definite D call. The V gene lost 1 base and the J gene lost 11 bases, with 9 bases spanning the gap. Per germline, CDR1 SGHTA and CDR2 FQGNSA. The CDR3 length is 12 residues. The CDR3 bases are TGTGCCAGCAGCTTAGATTCGCTTAAGCAGTTCTTC. Residues: CASSLDSLKQFF. The variable domain in full, completed from reference TRBV7-2 and TRBJ2-1, reads GAGVSQSPSNKVTEKGKDVELRCDPISGHTALYWYRQSLGQGLEFLIYFQGNSAPDKSGLPSDRFSAERTGGSVSTLTIQRTQQEDSAVYLCASSLDSLKQFFGPGTRLTVL.

This clone came up a few times. This chain connects TRBV14 to TRBJ2-5, with 15 nucleotides matching TRBD2. This CDR3 spans 16 amino acids. V was clipped by 5 bases and J by 7 bases; unmatched bases: 8. Germline CDR1 SGHDN, CDR2 FVKESK. CDR3 nucleotides: TGTGCCAGCAGCTTACTCCCGGGACTAGCGGGAGGGACCCAGTACTTC. This codes for CASSLLPGLAGGTQYF. The complete variable domain, with remaining parts taken from reference TRBV14 and TRBJ2-5, reads EAGVTQFPSHSVIEKGQTVTLRCDPISGHDNLYWYRRVMGKEIKFLLHFVKESKQDESGMPNNRFLAERTGGTYSTLKVQPAELEDSGVYFCASSLLPGLAGGTQYFGPGTRLLVL.

This clone was detected a few times. This CDR3 is also generated by other DNA sequences in the sample. The gene calls are TRBV9 and TRBJ2-1, with 13 bases aligning to TRBD2. The CDR3 is 16 amino acids. V trimming: 4 bases; J trimming: 4 bases; junction bases outside the gene matches: 5. Germline V gives CDR1 SGDLS, CDR2 YYNGEE. As DNA, the CDR3 is TGTGCCAGCAGCCCCCGACTAGCGGGGGGATACAATGAGCAGTTCTTC. Translating gives CASSPRLAGGYNEQFF.

This clone appeared many times. The chain has TRBV21-1 and TRBJ2-7; TRBD1 is the table's D call and was not checked against the DNA. TRBV21-1 is tagged as a pseudogene. CDR3 length: 16 residues. Here the CDR3 DNA reads TGTGCCAGCAGCAGATCCGGGACAGTGGACCTACTATGGCAGTACGTC. As protein: CASSRSGTVDLLWQYV.

The chain joins TRBV15 to TRBJ2-7; D could derive from TRBD1 or TRBD2 (6 bases each). CDR3 length equals 13 residues. V gave up 6 bases and J gave up 4 bases, with 13 bases separating them. Germline CDR1 and CDR2: LNHNV and YYDKDF (reference sequence). CDR3 nucleotides: TGTGCCACCAGGACCGGAGGGGGTTACGAGCAGTACTTC. Translation: CATRTGGGYEQYF.

This sequence joins TRBV9 and TRBJ2-3; tentative D call: TRBD2 (5 bases). The V gene lost 3 bases and the J gene lost 6 bases, with 14 bases spanning the gap. CDR3 length equals 14 residues. Germline-derived CDR1 and CDR2 are SGDLS and YYNGEE. CDR3 coding DNA: TGTGCCAGCAGCGAGGCGGACTTATTCGATACGCAGTATTTT. Residues: CASSEADLFDTQYF.

The chain employs TRBV5-6 and TRBJ2-1, with 9 bases fitting TRBD2. V lost 1 base to trimming and J lost 4 bases; unmatched junction nucleotides: 9. The CDR3 is 17 amino acids. Germline V lookup: CDR1 SGHDT, CDR2 YYEEEE. In DNA form, the CDR3 reads TGTGCCAGCAGCTTGACGGGACTAGCTACGTCGTACAATGAGCAGTTCTTC. Translation: CASSLTGLATSYNEQFF.

This clone was found a few times. This sequence joins TRBV27 and TRBJ2-1; 13 bases agree with TRBD2. The CDR3 has 16 residues. CDR1 is MNHEY and CDR2 is SMNVEV in the germline V gene (reference sequence). With V trimmed by 4 bases and J by 11 bases, 11 bases remained unmatched. This CDR3 reads CASSYSPGTSGIKQFF. The CDR3 DNA follows: TGTGCCAGCAGTTATAGTCCCGGGACTAGCGGGATTAAGCAGTTCTTC.

The V and J genes are TRBV11-2 and TRBJ2-7, with unresolved D. Germline V gene data show CDR1 as SGHAT and CDR2 as FQNNGV. This CDR3 comprises 14 residues. Deletions cut 4 bases from V and 0 bases from J, with 10 bases between. The CDR3 DNA follows: TGTGCCAGCAGCTCTCGTCTGGGCTCCTACGAGCAGTACTTC. This sequence encodes CASSSRLGSYEQYF. The whole variable domain, remainder taken from reference TRBV11-2 and TRBJ2-7, is EAGVAQSPRYKIIEKRQSVAFWCNPISGHATLYWYQQILGQGPKLLIQFQNNGVVDDSQLPKDRFSAERLKGVDSTLKIQPAKLEDSAVYLCASSSRLGSYEQYFGPGTRLTVT.

The gene calls are TRBV30 and TRBJ2-5; D is undetermined. Germline-derived CDR1 and CDR2 are GTSNPN and SVGIG (reference sequence). V was trimmed by 2 bases and J by 5 bases, leaving 9 bases between them. This CDR3 comprises 12 residues. CDR3 sequence (DNA): TGTGCCTGGAGTCGCCCCCGGGAGACCCAGTACTTC. This translates into CAWSRPRETQYF.

A few counts support this clone. The V call is TRBV11-3, the J call TRBJ2-1; D not certain. Trimming removed 5 bases from V and 5 bases from J, with 10 bases in between. The CDR3 is 13 residues long. Germline V gene data show CDR1 as SGHNT and CDR2 as YENEEA. CDR3 DNA sequence: TGTGCCAGCAGCCTCGGACCGAACAATGAGCAGTTCTTC. Translating gives CASSLGPNNEQFF. Full variable domain (outside the CDR3, taken from reference TRBV11-3 and TRBJ2-1): EAGVVQSPRYKIIEKKQPVAFWCNPISGHNTLYWYLQNLGQGPELLIRYENEEAVDDSQLPKDRFSAERLKGVDSTLKIQPAELGDSAVYLCASSLGPNNEQFFGPGTRLTVL.

Only a few counts were recorded for this clone. The V and J genes are TRBV20-1 and TRBJ2-5; tentative D call: TRBD1 (5 bases). V lost 5 bases, J lost 13 bases, and 17 bases lay in between. Germline-derived CDR1 and CDR2 are DFQATT and SNEGSKA (reference sequence). This CDR3 contains 11 residues. CDR3 bases: TGCAGTGCTCCGGCCGGGTCTGGGGCGTACTTC. This encodes CSAPAGSGAYF.

The table lists this clone with a few counts. Other DNA sequences in the same sample also yield this CDR3. The rearrangement links TRBV30 to TRBJ2-1, with TRBD1 matching over 11 bases. This CDR3 has 20 amino acids. The V and J ends lost 5 bases and 8 bases, in that order; junction bases with no gene match: 26. Germline-derived CDR1 and CDR2 are GTSNPN and SVGIG (reference sequence). CDR3 protein: CAWSNQWTGGGLASQDEQFF. The CDR3 DNA reads TGTGCCTGGTCAAACCAATGGACAGGGGGCGGGCTAGCGTCCCAGGATGAGCAGTTCTTC.

The table lists this clone with a few counts. The chain carries TRBV6-6 and TRBJ2-6; D not certain. V gave up 5 bases and J gave up 0 bases, with 8 bases separating them. Germline CDR1 reads MNHNY; CDR2 reads SVGAGI (reference sequence). The CDR3 loop spans 15 amino acids. The CDR3 bases are TGTGCCAGCAGTGACCAGGACTCTGGGGCCAACGTCCTGACTTTC. It specifies CASSDQDSGANVLTF.